The subject of this entry is one TCR beta chain. At one boundary the junction diverges from the germline segment, which might be a read error. Some clones are missing from TCRdb's copy, which holds only in-frame ones; the method was immunoSEQ multiplex PCR. There are about 200,000 clones in the sample; 85% occur only once, and under 0.95% lies in the top ten. This record belongs to a study of blood T cell repertoires in COVID-19. The overall study: PBMCs, B-cell-depleted T cells, or T cells provided the cDNA or gDNA that made up the material.

Germline-derived CDR1 and CDR2 are GTSNPN and SVGIG (reference sequence). This CDR3 is 13 amino acids long. The V gene is TRBV30, the J gene TRBJ1-4, with a weak D call TRBD1 (5 bases). The sample was peripheral blood. The source of this sequence is a man in his fifties or sixties with COVID-19, enrolled during active disease. In DNA, the CDR3 is TGTGCCCGGAGACGTCAGGGAGGGGAAAAACTGTTTTTT. Residues: CARRRQGGEKLFF.